These 26 T cell receptor beta chains were sequenced from one sample in a study of vaccination effects on CD4 cells after COVID-19. Viral peptide pools were used in the ViraFEST assay to expand antigen-specific CD4+ T cells, and sequencing came afterward. Isolating CD4+ T cells followed approximately 9 days of culture. Sequencing used immunoSEQ multiplex PCR; TCRdb keeps in-frame clones, though not all of them. The sample holds about 54,000 clones; over 80% are singletons and the top ten take around 2.4%. For these receptors, no antigen is known. The sequencing here drew on CD4+ T cells from PBMCs cultured with HCoV-229E spike peptides, taken before COVID-19 vaccination. The receptors were gathered from a human donor who received a COVID-19 vaccine.

This clone occurred a few times. The rearrangement uses TRBV9 and TRBJ1-6, with D unresolved. The CDR3 runs to 14 residues. The V end lost 1 base, the J end lost 5 bases, and 7 bases lay between the germline ends. Germline CDR1 reads SGDLS; CDR2 reads YYNGEE. CDR3 nucleotides: TGTGCCAGCAGCGTATACGGGGATAATTCACCCCTCCACTTT. It encodes CASSVYGDNSPLHF. Filled out from reference TRBV9 and TRBJ1-6, the complete variable domain reads DSGVTQTPKHLITATGQRVTLRCSPRSGDLSVYWYQQSLDQGLQFLIQYYNGEERAKGNILERFSAQQFPDLHSELNLSSLELGDSALYFCASSVYGDNSPLHFGNGTRLTVT.

The J gene is TRBJ2-6, the V gene TRBV6-5, with 7 bases aligning to TRBD1. The V gene end was trimmed by 11 bases and the J gene end by 0 bases; junction bases not matched to a gene: 4. Germline-derived CDR1 and CDR2 are MNHEY and SVGAGI. The CDR3 has 14 amino acids. DNA for the CDR3: TGTGCCGGACAGGTGAGCTCTGGGGCCAACGTCCTGACTTTC. Its protein is CAGQVSSGANVLTF.

The chain is built from TRBV5-4 and TRBJ1-1; D possibly corresponds to TRBD1 (5 bases). In germline, CDR1 is SGHNT, CDR2 YYREEE (reference sequence). With 4 bases removed from V and 0 bases from J, the gap between germline ends came to 10 bases. This CDR3 region has 14 residues. The chain's CDR3 is CASSLGLLNTEAFF. For the CDR3, the DNA is TGTGCCAGCAGCCTGGGACTTTTGAACACTGAAGCTTTCTTT.

This CDR3 reads CASSKETGDEQYV. The CDR3 region has the DNA TGTGCCAGCAGCAAGGAGACAGGGGACGAGCAGTACGTC. This chain connects TRBV11-3 to TRBJ2-7; 8 bases map to TRBD1. Trimming took 5 bases from V and 5 from J; bases not matched to a gene: 5. Looked up from germline, CDR1 is SGHNT and CDR2 is YENEEA. The CDR3 runs to 13 residues.

The rearrangement joins TRBV2 to TRBJ2-3; D possibly matches TRBD1 or TRBD2 (6 bases each). This CDR3 is 16 amino acids long. Trimming left V 7 bases short and J 0 bases short, with 17 bases between. Germline-derived CDR1 and CDR2 are SNHLY and FYNNEI. CDR3 protein: CASNGGPSTSTDTQYF. The DNA of the CDR3 is TGTGCCAGCAACGGGGGCCCCTCTACTAGCACAGATACGCAGTATTTT.

V is TRBV5-1 and J is TRBJ1-4; TRBD1 agrees at 12 bases. This CDR3 region has 18 residues. In germline, CDR1 is SGHRS, CDR2 YFSETQ. The junction had 9 bases not matched to a gene; V was cut back by 3 bases and J by 3 bases. CDR3 sequence reads: CASSSAGQGAVANEKLFF. The CDR3 DNA reads TGCGCCAGCAGCTCCGCGGGACAGGGGGCGGTTGCTAATGAAAAACTGTTTTTT.

This clone was observed a few times. The chain employs TRBV11-1 and TRBJ2-1; D is uncertain. The germline gives CDR1 SGHAT, CDR2 FQDESV (reference sequence). Trimming removed 3 bases at V and 0 bases at J, with 6 bases between. CDR3 length: 14 amino acids. Here the CDR3 reads CASSFWASYNEQFF. For the CDR3, the DNA is TGTGCCAGCAGCTTTTGGGCCTCCTACAATGAGCAGTTCTTC.

DNA of the CDR3: TGCGCCAGCAGTCTCGAGGGGACAGTCTTTCAGTTCTTC. It is translated as CASSLEGTVFQFF. This sequence joins TRBV5-1 and TRBJ2-1; 7 bases line up with TRBD1. V lost 5 bases and J lost 13; bases outside the gene matches: 12. CDR1 is SGHRS and CDR2 is YFSETQ in the germline V gene. The CDR3 spans 13 residues.

This clone was detected only a few times. The chain couples TRBV19 to TRBJ1-2; D is unresolved. The CDR3 has 13 amino acids. Trimming stripped 4 bases from V and 5 bases from J, with 11 bases between. Germline V gives CDR1 LNHDA, CDR2 SQIVND (reference sequence). Here the CDR3 reads CASSTPSKYGYTF. CDR3 DNA sequence: TGTGCCAGTAGTACCCCGTCGAAGTATGGCTACACCTTC.

The chain couples TRBV7-8 to TRBJ1-1; D gene unclear. Trimming stripped 5 bases from V and 5 bases from J, with 15 bases between. The CDR3 loop spans 14 amino acids. The germline V gene has CDR1 SGHVS and CDR2 FQNEAQ. The CDR3 DNA is TGTGCCAGCAGCCTCAAGGGCGGGGAAACTGAAGCTTTCTTT. The encoded protein is CASSLKGGETEAFF.

The chain is built from TRBV7-3 and TRBJ2-1, with 8 bases identical to TRBD2. Germline CDR1 and CDR2: SGHTA and FQGTGA. V shed 3 bases, J shed 6 bases, and the junction held 10 bases outside the gene matches. The CDR3 covers 16 residues. DNA for the CDR3: TGTGCCAGCAGCTTCGGAACATTAGCGGGGACCAATGAGCAGTTCTTC. This gives the protein CASSFGTLAGTNEQFF.

The rearrangement joins TRBV5-1 to TRBJ1-2, with TRBD1 matching over 11 bases. Looked up from germline, CDR1 is SGHRS and CDR2 is YFSETQ. There are 15 residues in the CDR3. The V and J ends lost 4 bases and 4 bases, in that order; junction bases with no gene match: 6. CDR3 bases: TGCGCCAGCAGCCCAGGACAGGGGGCTTTCTATGGCTACACCTTC. This gives the protein CASSPGQGAFYGYTF.

Only a few counts were recorded for this clone. This chain connects TRBV29-1 to TRBJ2-2; D is uncertain. Germline V gene sequence: CDR1 SQVTM, CDR2 ANQGSEA. V lost 6 bases and J lost 4, with 9 bases in between. This CDR3 spans 12 amino acids. The CDR3 loop is CSVSRTTGELFF. The CDR3 DNA sequence: TGCAGCGTCTCCCGGACCACCGGGGAGCTGTTTTTT.

The J gene is TRBJ2-3, the V gene TRBV9; D not resolved. CDR1 is SGDLS and CDR2 is YYNGEE in the germline V gene. This CDR3 comprises 17 residues. Trimming removed 0 bases at V and 4 bases at J, with 18 bases between. CDR3 DNA: TGTGCCAGCAGCGTAGGGAGCCCTCCGGGCTTACCAGATACGCAGTATTTT. It encodes CASSVGSPPGLPDTQYF.

The V and J genes are TRBV28 and TRBJ2-3; a possible D gene is TRBD1 (6 bases). The ends were cut back, 7 bases at V and 2 bases at J, with 10 bases in the middle. CDR3 size: 13 residues. Germline CDR1 and CDR2: MDHEN and SYDVKM. For the CDR3, the DNA is TGTGCCAGCACCGACAGGAACACAGATACGCAGTATTTT. Protein: CASTDRNTDTQYF.

The chain links TRBV19 to TRBJ1-4; TRBD1 agrees at 9 bases. In germline, CDR1 is LNHDA, CDR2 SQIVND (reference sequence). The CDR3 extends over 15 amino acids. Germline trimming cut 8 bases from V and 0 bases from J; bases unmatched to any gene: 4. The DNA for the CDR3 is TGTGCCAGTCGGACAGGGGATACAACTAATGAAAAACTGTTTTTT. Protein sequence: CASRTGDTTNEKLFF. Based on the CDR3 plus reference TRBV19 and TRBJ1-4, the full variable domain is DGGITQSPKYLFRKEGQNVTLSCEQNLNHDAMYWYRQDPGQGLRLIYYSQIVNDFQKGDIAEGYSVSREKKESFPLTVTSAQKNPTAFYLCASRTGDTTNEKLFFGSGTQLSVL.

In its sample, this clone was seen a few times. The chain joins TRBV19 to TRBJ1-5; 7 bases agree with TRBD1. The CDR3 consists of 16 residues. Germline-derived CDR1 and CDR2 are LNHDA and SQIVND (reference sequence). The V gene end was trimmed by 2 bases and the J gene end by 4 bases; junction bases not matched to a gene: 8. The CDR3 coding sequence is TGTGCCAGTAGTATACAGTCTCAGGGACAGAATCAGCCCCAGCATTTT. Amino acids: CASSIQSQGQNQPQHF. Complete variable domain (other parts from reference TRBV19 and TRBJ1-5): DGGITQSPKYLFRKEGQNVTLSCEQNLNHDAMYWYRQDPGQGLRLIYYSQIVNDFQKGDIAEGYSVSREKKESFPLTVTSAQKNPTAFYLCASSIQSQGQNQPQHFGDGTRLSIL.

The J gene is TRBJ1-2, the V gene TRBV6-2 or TRBV6-3; D is possibly TRBD1 (5 bases). This CDR3 is built from 17 residues. Germline CDR1 and CDR2: MNHEY and SVGEGT. V lost 5 bases and J lost 7, with 26 bases in between. CDR3 nucleotide sequence: TGTGCCAGCAGTCAACCGGGGCCGAGGCGGGGGATTTTTGGCTACACCTTC. It specifies CASSQPGPRRGIFGYTF.

The V gene is TRBV6-1, the J gene TRBJ2-7, with a tentative D call TRBD2 (5 bases). This CDR3 comprises 14 residues. The germline CDR1 and CDR2 sequences are MNHNS and SASEGT. Deletions cut 3 bases from V and 4 bases from J, with 13 bases between. Here the CDR3 reads CASSEWTDEYEQYV. The CDR3 DNA reads TGTGCCAGCAGTGAGTGGACTGACGAGTACGAGCAGTACGTC.

The gene calls are TRBV5-5 and TRBJ2-7; a weak D match, TRBD1 (6 bases). This CDR3 is 14 amino acids long. V lost 0 bases and J lost 2, with 9 bases in between. The germline V gene has CDR1 SGHKS and CDR2 YYEKEE (reference sequence). CDR3 sequence (DNA): TGTGCCAGCAGCTTGGGACAGGAGGCCTACGAGCAGTACGTC. It codes for CASSLGQEAYEQYV.

The chain combines TRBV19 with TRBJ2-4; 7 bases align to TRBD1. Germline CDR1 reads LNHDA; CDR2 reads SQIVND (reference sequence). This CDR3 is built from 16 residues. The J segment lost 4 bases and the V segment lost 3 bases, leaving 9 bases of the junction unmatched. The CDR3 sequence is CASSMGQGVTKNIQYF. In nucleotides, the CDR3 is TGTGCCAGTAGTATGGGTCAGGGGGTTACAAAAAACATTCAGTACTTC.

This rearrangement joins TRBV27 to TRBJ2-1; 7 bases match TRBD1. There are 15 residues in the CDR3. V dropped 7 bases and J dropped 4; count of bases not matched to a gene: 10. Germline assignment: CDR1 MNHEY and CDR2 SMNVEV (reference sequence). The CDR3: CASNAIGTEYNEQFF. CDR3 coding DNA: TGTGCCAGCAACGCCATCGGGACAGAGTACAATGAGCAGTTCTTC.

CDR3 in amino acids: CASTLGGGGNQPQHF. In DNA form, the CDR3 reads TGTGCCAGCACCCTTGGAGGGGGAGGAAATCAGCCCCAGCATTTT. V and J are TRBV6-6 and TRBJ1-5; D is possibly TRBD1 (6 bases). V dropped 7 bases and J dropped 4 bases, with 17 bases sitting between them. CDR1 is MNHNY and CDR2 is SVGAGI in the germline V gene (reference sequence). This CDR3 is 15 amino acids long.

The chain combines TRBV19 with TRBJ2-1, with 8 bases identical to TRBD2. Per the germline V gene, CDR1 is LNHDA and CDR2 is SQIVND (reference sequence). The V gene end was trimmed by 2 bases and the J gene end by 0 bases; junction bases not matched to a gene: 6. The CDR3 extends over 17 amino acids. Here the CDR3 DNA reads TGTGCCAGTAGTATACGGCGGGGGGAGAGCTCCTACAATGAGCAGTTCTTC. Its protein is CASSIRRGESSYNEQFF.

In DNA form, the CDR3 reads TGCGCCAGCAGCCTAGTGACAGATACGCAGTATTTT. Its translation: CASSLVTDTQYF. The V call is TRBV5-1, the J call TRBJ2-3; D gene uncertain. This CDR3 is 12 amino acids long. Germline CDR1 is SGHRS and CDR2 is YFSETQ. V was trimmed by 4 bases and J by 3 bases, leaving 6 bases between them.

The chain joins TRBV5-1 to TRBJ2-5; 7 bases are shared with TRBD1. There are 13 residues in the CDR3. The germline V gene encodes CDR1 SGHRS and CDR2 YFSETQ. After removal of 6 bases from V and 0 bases from J, the junction contained 2 bases not matched to a gene. This CDR3 reads CASKTGYQETQYF. In nucleotides, the CDR3 is TGCGCCAGCAAGACAGGGTACCAAGAGACCCAGTACTTC.